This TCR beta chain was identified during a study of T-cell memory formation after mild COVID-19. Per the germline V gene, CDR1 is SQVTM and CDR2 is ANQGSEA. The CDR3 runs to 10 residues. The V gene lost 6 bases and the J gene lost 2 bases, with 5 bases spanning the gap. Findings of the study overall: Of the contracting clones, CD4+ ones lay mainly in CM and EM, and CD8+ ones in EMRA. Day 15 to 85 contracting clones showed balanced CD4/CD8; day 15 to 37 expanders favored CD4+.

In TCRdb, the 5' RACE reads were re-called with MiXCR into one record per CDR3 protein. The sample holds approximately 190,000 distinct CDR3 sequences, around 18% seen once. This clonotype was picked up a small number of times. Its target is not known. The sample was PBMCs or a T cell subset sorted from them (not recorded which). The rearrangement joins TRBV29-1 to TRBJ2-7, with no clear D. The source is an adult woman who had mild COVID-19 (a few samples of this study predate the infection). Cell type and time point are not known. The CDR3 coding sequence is TGCAGCGTCAGGACCTACGAGCAGTACTTC. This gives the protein CSVRTYEQYF.